A selection of T cell receptor beta chains follows, all from one sample in a study of blood T cells in healthy people across ages. TCRdb recomputed calls from the 5' RACE reads with MiXCR, one row per CDR3 protein. The sample shows approximately 730,000 distinct CDR3 sequences, approximately 53% of them seen only once. Sequencing input: blood. The origin of the receptors is a man older than 75 in good health. CDR3s include the opening cysteine and the closing phenylalanine or tryptophan. D genes are given only for firm matches.

-,14,TRBV24-1,CATSDPGRNTEAFF
TRBD2,14,TRBV20-1,CSAQSGRAWNGQFF
-,14,TRBV20-1,CSARSARHYNEQFF
-,12,TRBV10-3,CAISDGGYEQYF
-,14,TRBV14,CASSVLGGTDEQFF
TRBD1,13,TRBV29-1,CGAWTGHNYGYTF
TRBD2,19,TRBV28,CASSLEGLAGVFSSYEQYF
TRBD1,14,TRBV6-2/TRBV6-3,CASSARGLGQPQHF
TRBD2,16,TRBV9,CASSRLAGGPQDTQYF
-,13,TRBV5-6,CASSFGTSGTQYF
-,17,TRBV4-3,CASSQDRVGVNTGELFF
-,11,TRBV27,CASAGNYGYTF
TRBD2,18,TRBV6-1,CASSRWTSGLSSYNEQFF
TRBD1,15,TRBV29-1,CSVEGQGTLRYEQYF
-,12,TRBV29-1,CSVADSHYGYTF
TRBD2,14,TRBV29-1,CSVEAGGGVYEQYF
-,14,TRBV7-6,CASSLQGYSQPQHF
-,17,TRBV12-5,CASGLKWGGTNTGELFF
-,12,TRBV20-1,CSARVADSPLHF
-,15,TRBV15,CATSRGGGQGYEQYF
-,14,TRBV27,CASSPLLQTGELFF
TRBD1,14,TRBV12-3/TRBV12-4,CASRPTGGGETQYF
-,14,TRBV12-3/TRBV12-4,CASSTDTTYNEQYF
-,12,TRBV6-5,CASRANNQPQHF
-,15,TRBV6-4,CASSDDRRSHRYAYF
-,13,TRBV7-2,CASSYGGQETQYF
-,13,TRBV2,CASYPGFQETQYF
TRBD1,15,TRBV20-1,CSARDTGGSSYEQYF
-,16,TRBV9,CASSVDPASGANVLTF
TRBD1,14,TRBV29-1,CSVAGQGDSYEQYF
TRBD2,15,TRBV4-2,CASSQTAGSYNEQFF
TRBD1,14,TRBV24-1,CATRGQGWLETQYF